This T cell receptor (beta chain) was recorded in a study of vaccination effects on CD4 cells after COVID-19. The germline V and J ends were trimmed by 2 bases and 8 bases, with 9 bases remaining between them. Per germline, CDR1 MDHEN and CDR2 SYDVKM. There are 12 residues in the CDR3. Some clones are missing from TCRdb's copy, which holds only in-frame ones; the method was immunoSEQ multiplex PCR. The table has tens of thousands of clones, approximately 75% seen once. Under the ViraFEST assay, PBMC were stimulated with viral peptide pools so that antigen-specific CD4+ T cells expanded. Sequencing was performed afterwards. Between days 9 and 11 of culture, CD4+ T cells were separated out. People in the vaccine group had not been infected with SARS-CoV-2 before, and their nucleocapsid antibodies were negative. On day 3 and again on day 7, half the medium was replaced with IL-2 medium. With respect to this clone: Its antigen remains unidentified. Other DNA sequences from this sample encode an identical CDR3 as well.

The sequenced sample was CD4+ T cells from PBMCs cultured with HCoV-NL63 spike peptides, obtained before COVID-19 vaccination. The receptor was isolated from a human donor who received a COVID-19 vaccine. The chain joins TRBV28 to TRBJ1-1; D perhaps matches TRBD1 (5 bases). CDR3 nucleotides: TGTGCCAGCAGTTTACTCCAGGGCGAAGCTTTCTTT. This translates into CASSLLQGEAFF.